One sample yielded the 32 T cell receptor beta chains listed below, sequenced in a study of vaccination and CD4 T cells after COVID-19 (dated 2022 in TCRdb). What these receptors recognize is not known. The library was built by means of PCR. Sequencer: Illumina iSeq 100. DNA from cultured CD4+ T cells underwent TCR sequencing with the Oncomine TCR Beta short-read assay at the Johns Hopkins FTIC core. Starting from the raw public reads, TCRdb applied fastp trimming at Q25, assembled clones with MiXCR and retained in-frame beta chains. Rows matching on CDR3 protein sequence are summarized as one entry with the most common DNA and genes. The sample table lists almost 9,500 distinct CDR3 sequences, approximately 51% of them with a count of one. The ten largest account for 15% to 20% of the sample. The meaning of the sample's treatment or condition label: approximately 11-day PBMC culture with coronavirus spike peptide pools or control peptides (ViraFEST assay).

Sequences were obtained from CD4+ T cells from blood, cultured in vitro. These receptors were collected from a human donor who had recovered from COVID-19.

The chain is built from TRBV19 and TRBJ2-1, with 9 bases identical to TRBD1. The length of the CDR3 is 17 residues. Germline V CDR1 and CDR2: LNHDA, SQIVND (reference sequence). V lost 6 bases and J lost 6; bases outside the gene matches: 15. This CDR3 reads CASRTSMGQGTPNEQFF. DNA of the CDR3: TGTGCCAGTAGAACTAGTATGGGACAGGGAACCCCCAATGAGCAGTTCTTC.

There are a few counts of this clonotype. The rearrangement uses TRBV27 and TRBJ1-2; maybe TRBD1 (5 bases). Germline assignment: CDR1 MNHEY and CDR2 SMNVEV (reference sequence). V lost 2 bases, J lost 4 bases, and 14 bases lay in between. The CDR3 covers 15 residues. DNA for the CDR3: TGTGCCAGCAGTTTACAGGGCAGGGTAGGCTATGGCTACACCTTC. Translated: CASSLQGRVGYGYTF.

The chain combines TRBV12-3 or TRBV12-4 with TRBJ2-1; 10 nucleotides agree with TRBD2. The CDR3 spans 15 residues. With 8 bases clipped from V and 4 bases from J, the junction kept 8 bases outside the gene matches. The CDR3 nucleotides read TGTGCCAGCGATACCACTAGCGGGGATTACAATGAGCAGTTCTTC. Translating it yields CASDTTSGDYNEQFF.

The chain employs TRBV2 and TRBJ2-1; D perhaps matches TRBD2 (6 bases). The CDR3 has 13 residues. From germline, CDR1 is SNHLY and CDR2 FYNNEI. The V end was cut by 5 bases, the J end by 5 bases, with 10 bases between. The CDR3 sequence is CASSWDSNNEQFF. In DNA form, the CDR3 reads TGTGCCAGCAGTTGGGACTCGAACAATGAGCAGTTCTTC.

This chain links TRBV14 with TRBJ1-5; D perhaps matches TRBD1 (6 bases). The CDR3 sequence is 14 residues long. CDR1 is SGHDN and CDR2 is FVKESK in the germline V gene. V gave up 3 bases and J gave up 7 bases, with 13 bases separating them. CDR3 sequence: CASSQGRGGQPQHF. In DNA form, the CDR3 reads TGTGCCAGCAGCCAGGGCCGAGGGGGGCAGCCCCAGCATTTT.

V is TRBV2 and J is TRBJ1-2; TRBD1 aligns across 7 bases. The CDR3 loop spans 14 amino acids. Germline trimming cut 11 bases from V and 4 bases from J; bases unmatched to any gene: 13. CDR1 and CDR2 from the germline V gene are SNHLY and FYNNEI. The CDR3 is CAARQGGMGYGYTF. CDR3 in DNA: TGTGCCGCCCGCCAGGGGGGCATGGGCTATGGCTACACCTTC.

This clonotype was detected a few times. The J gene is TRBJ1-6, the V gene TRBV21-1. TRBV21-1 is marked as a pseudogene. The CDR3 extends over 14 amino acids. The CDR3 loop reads CASSNVAYNSPLHF. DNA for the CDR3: TGTGCCAGCAGCAACGTTGCTTACAATTCACCCCTCCACTTT.

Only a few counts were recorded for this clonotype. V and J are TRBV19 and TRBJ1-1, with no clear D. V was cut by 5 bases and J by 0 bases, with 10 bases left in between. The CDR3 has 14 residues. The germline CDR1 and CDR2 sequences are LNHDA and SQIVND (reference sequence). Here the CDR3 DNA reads TGTGCCAGTAGTTTAGGACGGTTGAACACTGAAGCTTTCTTT. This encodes CASSLGRLNTEAFF.

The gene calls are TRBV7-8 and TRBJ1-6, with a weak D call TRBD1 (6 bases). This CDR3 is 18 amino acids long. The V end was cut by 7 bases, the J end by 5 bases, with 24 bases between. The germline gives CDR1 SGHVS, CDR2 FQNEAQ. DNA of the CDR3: TGTGCCAGCACCGGAGGGGCTCCCCTCAGGGGTAATAATTCACCCCTCCACTTT. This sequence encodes CASTGGAPLRGNNSPLHF.

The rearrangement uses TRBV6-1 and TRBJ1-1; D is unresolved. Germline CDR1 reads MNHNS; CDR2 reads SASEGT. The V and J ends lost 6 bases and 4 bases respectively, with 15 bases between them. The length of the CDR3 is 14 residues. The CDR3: CASRDLRWGTEAFF. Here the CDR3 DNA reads TGTGCCAGCAGGGACTTACGGTGGGGCACTGAAGCTTTCTTT.

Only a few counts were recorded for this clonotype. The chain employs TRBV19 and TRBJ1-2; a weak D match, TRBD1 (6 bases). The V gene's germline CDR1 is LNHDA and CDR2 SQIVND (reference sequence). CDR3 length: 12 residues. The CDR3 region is CASTGNNYGYTF. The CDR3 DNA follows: TGTGCTAGCACAGGGAATAACTATGGCTACACCTTC.

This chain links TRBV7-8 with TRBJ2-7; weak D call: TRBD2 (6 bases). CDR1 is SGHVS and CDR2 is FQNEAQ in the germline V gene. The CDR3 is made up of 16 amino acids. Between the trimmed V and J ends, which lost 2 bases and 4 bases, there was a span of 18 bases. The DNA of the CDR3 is TGTGCCAGCAGCTTACTAGCGCAAGGGGTAGGGTACGAGCAGTACTTC. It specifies CASSLLAQGVGYEQYF.

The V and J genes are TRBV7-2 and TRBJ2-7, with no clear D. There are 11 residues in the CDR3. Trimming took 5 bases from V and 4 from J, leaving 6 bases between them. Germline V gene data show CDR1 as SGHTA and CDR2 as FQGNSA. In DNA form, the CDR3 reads TGTGCCAGCAGCCGTTCTTACGAGCAGTACTTC. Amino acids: CASSRSYEQYF. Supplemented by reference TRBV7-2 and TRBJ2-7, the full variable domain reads GAGVSQSPSNKVTEKGKDVELRCDPISGHTALYWYRQSLGQGLEFLIYFQGNSAPDKSGLPSDRFSAERTGGSVSTLTIQRTQQEDSAVYLCASSRSYEQYFGPGTRLTVT.

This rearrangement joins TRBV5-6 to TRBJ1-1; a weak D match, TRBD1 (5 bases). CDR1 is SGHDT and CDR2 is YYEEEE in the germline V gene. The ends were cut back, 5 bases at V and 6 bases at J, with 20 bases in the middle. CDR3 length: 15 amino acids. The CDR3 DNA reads TGTGCCAGCAGGGTGAGGGGCCAGGGCATCGCTGAAGCTTTCTTT. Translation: CASRVRGQGIAEAFF.

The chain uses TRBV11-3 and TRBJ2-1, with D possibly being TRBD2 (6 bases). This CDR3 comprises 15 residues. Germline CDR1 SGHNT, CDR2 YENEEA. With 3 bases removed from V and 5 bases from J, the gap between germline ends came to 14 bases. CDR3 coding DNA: TGTGCCAGCAGCTTCCCCCAGGGACTTCACAATGAGCAGTTCTTC. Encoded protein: CASSFPQGLHNEQFF. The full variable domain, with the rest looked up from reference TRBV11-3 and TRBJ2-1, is EAGVVQSPRYKIIEKKQPVAFWCNPISGHNTLYWYLQNLGQGPELLIRYENEEAVDDSQLPKDRFSAERLKGVDSTLKIQPAELGDSAVYLCASSFPQGLHNEQFFGPGTRLTVL.

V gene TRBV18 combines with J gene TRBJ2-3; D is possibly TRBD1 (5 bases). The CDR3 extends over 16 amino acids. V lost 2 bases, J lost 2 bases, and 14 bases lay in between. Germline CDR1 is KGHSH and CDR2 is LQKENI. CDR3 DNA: TGTGCCAGCTCACCAGTGGAGACAGCTCTCACAGATACGCAGTATTTT. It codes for CASSPVETALTDTQYF.

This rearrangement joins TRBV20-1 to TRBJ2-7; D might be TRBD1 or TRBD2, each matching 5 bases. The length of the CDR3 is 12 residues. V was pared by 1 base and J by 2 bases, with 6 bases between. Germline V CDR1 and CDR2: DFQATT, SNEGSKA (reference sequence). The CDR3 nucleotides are TGCAGTGCTAGAGTGGGGGCCTACGAGCAGTACTTC. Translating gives CSARVGAYEQYF.

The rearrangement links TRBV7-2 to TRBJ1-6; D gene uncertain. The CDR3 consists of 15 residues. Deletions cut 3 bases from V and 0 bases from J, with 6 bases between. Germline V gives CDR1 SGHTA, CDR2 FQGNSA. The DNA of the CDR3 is TGTGCCAGCAGCTTTGAGGGCTCCTATAATTCACCCCTCCACTTT. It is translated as CASSFEGSYNSPLHF.

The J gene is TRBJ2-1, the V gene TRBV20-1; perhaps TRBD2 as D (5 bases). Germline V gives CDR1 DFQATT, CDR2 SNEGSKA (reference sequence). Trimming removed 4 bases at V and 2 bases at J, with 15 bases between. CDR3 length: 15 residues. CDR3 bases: TGCAGTGCTATGGTCCGGAGGAACACCTACAATGAGCAGTTCTTC. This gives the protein CSAMVRRNTYNEQFF.

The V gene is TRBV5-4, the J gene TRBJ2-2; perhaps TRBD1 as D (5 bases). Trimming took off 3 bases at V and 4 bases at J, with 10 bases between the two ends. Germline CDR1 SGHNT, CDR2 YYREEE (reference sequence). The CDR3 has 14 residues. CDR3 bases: TGTGCCAGCAGCTCGACAGAGTTCACCGGGGAGCTGTTTTTT. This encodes CASSSTEFTGELFF.

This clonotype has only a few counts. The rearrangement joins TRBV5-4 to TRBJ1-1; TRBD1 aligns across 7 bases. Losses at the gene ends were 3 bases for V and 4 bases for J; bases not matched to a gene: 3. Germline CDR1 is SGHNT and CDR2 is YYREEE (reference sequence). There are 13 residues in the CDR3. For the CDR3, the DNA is TGTGCCAGCAGCTCGGCAGGGGGCACTGAAGCTTTCTTT. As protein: CASSSAGGTEAFF.

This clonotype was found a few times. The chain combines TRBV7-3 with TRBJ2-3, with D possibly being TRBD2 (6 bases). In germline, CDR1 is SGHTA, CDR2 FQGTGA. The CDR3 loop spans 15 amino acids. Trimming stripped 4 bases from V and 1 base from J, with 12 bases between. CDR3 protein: CASSSGGRGTDTQYF. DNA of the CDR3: TGTGCCAGCAGCTCCGGAGGGCGGGGCACAGATACGCAGTATTTT.

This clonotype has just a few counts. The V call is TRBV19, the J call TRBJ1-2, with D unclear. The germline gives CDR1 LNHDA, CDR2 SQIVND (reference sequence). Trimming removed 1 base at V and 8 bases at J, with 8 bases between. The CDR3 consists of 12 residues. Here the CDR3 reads CASSIGVVGYTF. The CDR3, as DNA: TGTGCCAGTAGTATAGGGGTAGTCGGCTACACCTTC. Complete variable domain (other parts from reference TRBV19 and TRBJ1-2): DGGITQSPKYLFRKEGQNVTLSCEQNLNHDAMYWYRQDPGQGLRLIYYSQIVNDFQKGDIAEGYSVSREKKESFPLTVTSAQKNPTAFYLCASSIGVVGYTFGSGTRLTVV.

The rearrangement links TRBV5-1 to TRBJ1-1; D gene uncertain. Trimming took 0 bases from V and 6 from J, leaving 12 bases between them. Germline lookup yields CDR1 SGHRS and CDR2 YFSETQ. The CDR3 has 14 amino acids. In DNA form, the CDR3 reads TGCGCCAGCAGCTTGGAAGTGCTCTCGGCTGAAGCTTTCTTT. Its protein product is CASSLEVLSAEAFF.

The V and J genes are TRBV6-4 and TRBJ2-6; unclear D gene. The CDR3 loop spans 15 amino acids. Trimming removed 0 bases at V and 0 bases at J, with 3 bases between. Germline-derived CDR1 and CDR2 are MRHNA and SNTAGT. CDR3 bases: TGTGCCAGCAGTGACTCGCGCTCTGGGGCCAACGTCCTGACTTTC. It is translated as CASSDSRSGANVLTF.

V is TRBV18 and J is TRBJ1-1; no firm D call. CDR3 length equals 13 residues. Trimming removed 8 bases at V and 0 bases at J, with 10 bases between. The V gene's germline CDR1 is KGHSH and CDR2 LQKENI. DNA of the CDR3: TGTGCCAGCACGCGGGTTATGAACACTGAAGCTTTCTTT. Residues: CASTRVMNTEAFF.

The CDR3 protein is CASSLSRQSYPYTTISGNTIYF. The DNA of the CDR3 is TGTGCCAGCAGTTTATCCCGACAGTCATACCCCTACACAACGATCTCTGGAAACACCATATATTTT. The rearrangement links TRBV28 to TRBJ1-3, with D perhaps matching TRBD1 (5 bases). From germline, CDR1 is MDHEN and CDR2 SYDVKM. This CDR3 comprises 22 residues. V was pared by 1 base and J by 0 bases, with 28 bases between.

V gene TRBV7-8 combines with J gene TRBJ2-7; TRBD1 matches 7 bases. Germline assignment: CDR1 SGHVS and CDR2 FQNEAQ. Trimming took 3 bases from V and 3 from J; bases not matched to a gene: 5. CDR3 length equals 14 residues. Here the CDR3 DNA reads TGTGCCAGCAGCTTCACCCGGGACAGCTACGAGCAGTACTTC. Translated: CASSFTRDSYEQYF.

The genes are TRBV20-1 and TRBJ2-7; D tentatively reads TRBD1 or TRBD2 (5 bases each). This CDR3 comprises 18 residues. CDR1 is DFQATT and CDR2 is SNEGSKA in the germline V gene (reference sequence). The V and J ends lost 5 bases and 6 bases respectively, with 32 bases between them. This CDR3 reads CSAHNLDYQGVSPREQYF. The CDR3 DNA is TGCAGTGCTCACAACCTCGACTACCAGGGTGTGTCCCCGCGCGAGCAGTACTTC.

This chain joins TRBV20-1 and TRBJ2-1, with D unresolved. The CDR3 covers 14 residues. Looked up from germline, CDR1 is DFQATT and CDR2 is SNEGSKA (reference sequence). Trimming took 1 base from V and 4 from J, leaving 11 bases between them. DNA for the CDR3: TGCAGTGCTAGAGCCGCGACTGGATACAATGAGCAGTTCTTC. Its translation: CSARAATGYNEQFF.

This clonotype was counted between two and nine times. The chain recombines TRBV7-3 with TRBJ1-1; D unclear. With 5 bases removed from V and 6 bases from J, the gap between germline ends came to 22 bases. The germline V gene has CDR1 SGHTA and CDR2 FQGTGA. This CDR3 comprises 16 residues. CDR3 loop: CASSPSPTLGIPEAFF. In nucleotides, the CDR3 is TGTGCCAGCAGCCCATCACCGACGTTGGGGATTCCTGAAGCTTTCTTT.

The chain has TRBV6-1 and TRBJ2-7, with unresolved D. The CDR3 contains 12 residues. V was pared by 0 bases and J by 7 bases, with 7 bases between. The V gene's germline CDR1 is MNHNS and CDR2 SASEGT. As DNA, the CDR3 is TGTGCCAGCAGTGAAGCGAAGGGAGAGCAGTACTTC. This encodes CASSEAKGEQYF.